One sample yielded the 21 T cell receptor beta chains listed below, sequenced in a study of cytomegalovirus exposure and HLA in healthy donors. The PCR contained 60 Vbeta and 13 Jbeta primers. Clones were read by immunoSEQ multiplex PCR, and TCRdb kept only the in-frame ones, dropping some. The sample yields about 95,000 clones, roughly 80% seen once. Sequenced: PBMCs. Source of these receptors: a man aged 25-40 years in good health and CMV-seropositive.

This chain links TRBV6-5 with TRBJ2-2, with D possibly being TRBD2 (5 bases). CDR3 size: 14 residues. From germline, CDR1 is MNHEY and CDR2 SVGAGI. Trimming removed 7 bases at V and 0 bases at J, with 9 bases between. The DNA of the CDR3 is TGTGCCAGCACCGGGGAACCGAACACCGGGGAGCTGTTTTTT. Its translation: CASTGEPNTGELFF.

The chain carries TRBV29-1 and TRBJ1-1; 7 nucleotides match TRBD1. The CDR3 covers 12 residues. The J segment lost 11 bases and the V segment lost 3 bases, leaving 9 bases of the junction unmatched. The germline V gene has CDR1 SQVTM and CDR2 ANQGSEA. CDR3 sequence reads: CSVDGQVTKAFF. CDR3 in DNA: TGCAGCGTTGACGGACAGGTGACAAAGGCTTTCTTT.

J is TRBJ2-1 and V is TRBV5-1; TRBD2 agrees at 7 bases. V lost 2 bases, J lost 8 bases, and 1 base stayed unmatched. This CDR3 spans 12 amino acids. Germline V gene lookup returns CDR1 SGHRS and CDR2 YFSETQ. The CDR3 DNA reads TGCGCCAGCAGCTTAGCGGGGCATGAGCAGTTCTTC. Amino acid sequence: CASSLAGHEQFF.

The CDR3 loop is CSASGNTEAFF. The CDR3 region has the DNA TGCAGTGCTTCGGGGAACACTGAAGCTTTCTTT. The J gene is TRBJ1-1, the V gene TRBV20-1; no definite D call. CDR1 and CDR2 (germline): DFQATT, SNEGSKA (reference sequence). Trimming shortened V by 5 bases and J by 1 base, and 5 bases separated the two germline ends. The CDR3 extends over 11 amino acids.

The rearrangement joins TRBV28 to TRBJ1-5; 9 bases line up with TRBD1. Trimming removed 6 bases from V and 7 bases from J; junction bases left unmatched: 10. Germline V gene lookup returns CDR1 MDHEN and CDR2 SYDVKM. The CDR3 is made up of 15 amino acids. CDR3 coding DNA: TGTGCCAGCAGAGAAGGGACAGGGTGGCTGCAGCCCCAGCATTTT. Translating gives CASREGTGWLQPQHF. Full variable domain (outside the CDR3, taken from reference TRBV28 and TRBJ1-5): DVKVTQSSRYLVKRTGEKVFLECVQDMDHENMFWYRQDPGLGLRLIYFSYDVKMKEKGDIPEGYSVSREKKERFSLILESASTNQTSMYLCASREGTGWLQPQHFGDGTRLSIL.

The chain couples TRBV7-8 to TRBJ2-5, with 7 bases identical to TRBD2. The V gene end was trimmed by 5 bases and the J gene end by 5 bases; junction bases not matched to a gene: 2. Germline CDR1 is SGHVS and CDR2 is FQNEAQ. The CDR3 consists of 12 residues. The DNA for the CDR3 is TGTGCCAGCAGCGCCGGGGGGGAGACCCAGTACTTC. Translated: CASSAGGETQYF.

V and J are TRBV30 and TRBJ1-4; unclear D gene. The V and J ends lost 3 bases and 7 bases respectively, with 12 bases between them. CDR1 and CDR2 from the germline V gene are GTSNPN and SVGIG (reference sequence). The length of the CDR3 is 13 residues. The CDR3 is CAWRGAGREKLFF. The CDR3 DNA reads as TGTGCCTGGAGGGGAGCGGGTCGTGAAAAACTGTTTTTT.

This chain connects TRBV9 to TRBJ2-5; 10 nucleotides line up with TRBD2. Trimming took 3 bases from V and 0 from J; bases not matched to a gene: 2. CDR3 length: 15 residues. Germline assignment: CDR1 SGDLS and CDR2 YYNGEE. CDR3 bases: TGTGCCAGCAGCGCTAGCGGGGGACACCAAGAGACCCAGTACTTC. Encoded protein: CASSASGGHQETQYF.

J is TRBJ1-1 and V is TRBV19; weak D call: TRBD1 (6 bases). Germline V lookup: CDR1 LNHDA, CDR2 SQIVND (reference sequence). The CDR3 covers 13 residues. V lost 7 bases and J lost 5, with 14 bases in between. CDR3 coding DNA: TGTGCCAGTACCGGCATGGACAGTACTGAAGCTTTCTTT. Translated: CASTGMDSTEAFF.

This chain joins TRBV28 and TRBJ1-1, with 8 nucleotides matching TRBD1. The J segment lost 3 bases and the V segment lost 6 bases, leaving 3 bases of the junction unmatched. Germline CDR1 and CDR2: MDHEN and SYDVKM. The CDR3 length is 13 residues. CDR3 amino acids: CASRDREHTEAFF. The CDR3 nucleotides read TGTGCCAGCAGGGACAGGGAGCACACTGAAGCTTTCTTT.

V usage is TRBV18 and J usage is TRBJ1-1; D remains ambiguous. Germline values: CDR1 KGHSH, CDR2 LQKENI. V was trimmed by 3 bases and J by 3 bases, leaving 8 bases between them. The CDR3 has 13 residues. The CDR3 protein is CASSPPGYTEAFF. Written as DNA, the CDR3 is TGTGCCAGCTCACCCCCGGGATACACTGAAGCTTTCTTT.

The V gene is TRBV7-5, the J gene TRBJ2-7; the D segment call TRBD2 is taken from the table without a DNA check. TRBV7-5 is a documented pseudogene. This CDR3 region has 15 residues. The DNA for the CDR3 is TGTGCCAGAAGCCCCGCTAGCGGAACCTCCTACGAGCAGTACTTC. It encodes CARSPASGTSYEQYF.

V gene TRBV7-2 combines with J gene TRBJ2-5; 7 nucleotides align to TRBD2. CDR3 size: 11 residues. The V and J ends lost 6 bases and 11 bases, in that order; junction bases with no gene match: 6. Germline values: CDR1 SGHTA, CDR2 FQGNSA. This chain's CDR3 is CASRQREGQYF. As DNA, the CDR3 is TGTGCCAGCAGACAAAGGGAGGGACAGTACTTC. The variable domain in full, completed from reference TRBV7-2 and TRBJ2-5, reads GAGVSQSPSNKVTEKGKDVELRCDPISGHTALYWYRQSLGQGLEFLIYFQGNSAPDKSGLPSDRFSAERTGGSVSTLTIQRTQQEDSAVYLCASRQREGQYFGPGTRLLVL.

A few counts support this clone. The rearrangement uses TRBV6-6 and TRBJ2-4; 14 nucleotides agree with TRBD2. CDR3 length: 15 residues. In germline, CDR1 is MNHNY, CDR2 SVGAGI (reference sequence). V dropped 4 bases and J dropped 8; count of bases not matched to a gene: 4. Written as DNA, the CDR3 is TGTGCCAGCAGTTGGGGACTAGCGGGAGTGGACATTCAGTACTTC. Amino acid sequence: CASSWGLAGVDIQYF.

This clone came up once. This chain joins TRBV10-3 and TRBJ2-1; D is unclear. The germline CDR1 and CDR2 sequences are ENHRY and SYGVKD. V gave up 3 bases and J gave up 8 bases, with 14 bases separating them. The CDR3 runs to 14 residues. The CDR3 DNA reads as TGTGCCATCAGTGAAGGTATAGCACGCGATGAGCAGTTCTTC. It specifies CAISEGIARDEQFF.

The chain couples TRBV5-6 to TRBJ1-3; no clear D. The CDR3 contains 15 residues. Germline V gives CDR1 SGHDT, CDR2 YYEEEE. Trimming stripped 1 base from V and 0 bases from J, with 8 bases between. The CDR3 region has the DNA TGTGCCAGCAGCTTGATGGGCGACTCTGGAAACACCATATATTTT. Translated, it gives CASSLMGDSGNTIYF.

The chain has TRBV6-1 and TRBJ1-1, with 7 nucleotides matching TRBD1. V was pared by 4 bases and J by 2 bases, with 7 bases of the junction left unmatched. There are 15 residues in the CDR3. CDR1 is MNHNS and CDR2 is SASEGT in the germline V gene. CDR3 nucleotides: TGTGCCAGCAGTGGGGGGACAGTTAGTAACACTGAAGCTTTCTTT. Protein sequence: CASSGGTVSNTEAFF.

In its sample, this clone was seen a few times. The chain has TRBV27 and TRBJ2-7; 8 nucleotides line up with TRBD1. The V gene's germline CDR1 is MNHEY and CDR2 SMNVEV (reference sequence). CDR3 length: 13 residues. V dropped 5 bases and J dropped 8; count of bases not matched to a gene: 8. The CDR3 DNA is TGTGCCAGCAGTCCAGGACAGGGCTTCCAGCAGTACTTC. Protein product: CASSPGQGFQQYF.

This clone was found a few times. Other DNA sequences from this sample encode an identical CDR3 as well. This chain joins TRBV14 and TRBJ1-1, with a tentative D call TRBD1 (5 bases). This CDR3 has 16 amino acids. V was cut by 1 base and J by 0 bases, with 12 bases left in between. CDR1 is SGHDN and CDR2 is FVKESK in the germline V gene. This chain's CDR3 is CASSQVRQLMNTEAFF. The CDR3 DNA follows: TGTGCCAGCAGCCAAGTGCGACAGCTCATGAACACTGAAGCTTTCTTT.

V usage is TRBV5-1 and J usage is TRBJ2-5, with 7 bases matching TRBD1. The CDR3 is made up of 14 amino acids. The V and J ends lost 1 base and 2 bases, in that order; junction bases with no gene match: 2. CDR1 is SGHRS, CDR2 YFSETQ, per germline. CDR3 sequence: CASSLLQGQETQYF. The CDR3 bases are TGCGCCAGCAGCTTGTTACAGGGGCAAGAGACCCAGTACTTC.

As for this clone: Germline is not matched at one junction end, which may reflect a read error. The CDR3 sequence is CASPPFRGARGETQYF. The CDR3 bases are TGTGCCAGCCCACCCTTTCGGGGGGCAAGAGGAGAGACCCAGTACTTC. The chain carries TRBV18 and TRBJ2-5, with D perhaps TRBD2 (7 bases). Germline V gene data show CDR1 as KGHSH and CDR2 as LQKENI. The CDR3 sequence is 16 residues long.